This TCR beta chain is from a study of CD8 T cells in Susac syndrome. The multiple sclerosis controls, all treatment-naive patients, had relapsing-remitting disease that was stable or active. While CD8+ and CD4+ T cells were isolated negatively, TEMRA cells were enriched by FACS. The germline gives CDR1 SGHDT, CDR2 YYEEEE. V lost 4 bases and J lost 15; bases outside the gene matches: 12. The CDR3 consists of 14 residues. An input of 0.5 to 1 ug of RNA was subjected to reverse transcription using random hexamers. Amplification of TCR beta CDR3 was carried out by immunoSEQ multiplex PCR, which covered 54 Vbeta and 13 Jbeta segments. TCRdb re-analysed the immunoSEQ multiplex PCR reads in MiXCR, keeping a single row per CDR3 protein. The table includes about 200,000 distinct CDR3 sequences, roughly 90% detected once.

The TCR comes from a human donor with multiple sclerosis. The chain has TRBV5-6 and TRBJ1-6; 8 bases align to TRBD1. Sequenced: CD8+ T cells from PBMCs. CDR3 sequence: CASSPGTGGWLLHF. DNA of the CDR3: TGTGCCAGCAGCCCTGGGACAGGCGGTTGGCTCCTCCACTTT. The entire variable domain, with the rest obtained from reference TRBV5-6 and TRBJ1-6, is as follows: DAGVTQSPTHLIKTRGQQVTLRCSPKSGHDTVSWYQQALGQGPQFIFQYYEEEERQRGNFPDRFSGHQFPNYSSELNVNALLLGDSALYLCASSPGTGGWLLHFGNGTRLTVT.